This TCR beta chain was observed in a study of T cell responses to AZD1222 COVID-19 vaccine. Worth noting for this clone: Its antigen is unidentified.

The CDR3 sequence is 13 residues long. V lost 6 bases and J 2 bases, leaving 10 bases between the germline ends. Using immunoSEQ multiplex PCR, the repertoire was profiled, and TCRdb retains in-frame clones only, with some absent. The sample carries some 120,000 clones, 80% to 90% recorded once. Study-wide results and caveats: Donors were chiefly white British, with a greater number of females, and clonal diversity was perhaps underestimated. Epitopes outside B.1.351 and B.1.1.7 mutated regions reportedly drew nearly half of spike TCRs. Baseline serology detected seropositivity in only a handful of AZD1222 recipients. Distributed over spike, vaccine-associated CD4 TCRs predominated at 160-218 and 743-854.

The rearrangement joins TRBV12-3 or TRBV12-4 to TRBJ1-1; D gene ambiguous. The starting material was peripheral blood, obtained on day 0 of MenACWY control vaccination. The TCR was taken from an adult in good health. The chain's CDR3 is CASSLSFNTEAFF. CDR3 nucleotide sequence: TGTGCCAGCAGCCTGAGCTTCAACACTGAAGCTTTCTTT.